Listed below are T cell receptor beta chains from one sample, sequenced in a study of tumor T cells in aggressive B-cell lymphoma. The assay was immunoSEQ multiplex PCR, and TCRdb's table has in-frame clones only and misses some. This table has about 5,100 clones, over 75% appearing once. Sequenced material: tumor tissue. Receptor source: an adult with diffuse large B cell lymphoma. The CDR3 runs from the conserved cysteine through the conserved F or W. D genes are given only for firm matches. A clone size is listed for some rows: how often the clone was seen (once, few, many), or a class if it is expanded.

v_call,j_call,d_call,clone_size,cdr3_aa,cdr3_nt
TRBV7-2,TRBJ2-7,TRBD1,NA,CASSTQGAGEQYF,TGTGCCAGCAGCACTCAGGGGGCGGGCGAGCAGTACTTC
TRBV19,TRBJ1-2,NA,NA,CASSIEQNYGYTF,TGTGCCAGTAGTATAGAGCAGAACTATGGCTACACCTTC
TRBV30,TRBJ1-6,NA,NA,CAWRPGSNSPLHF,TGTGCCTGGAGGCCGGGGTCAAATTCACCCCTCCACTTT
TRBV11-2,TRBJ2-7,NA,NA,CASSLTVLSTYEQYF,TGTGCCAGCAGCTTGACAGTCCTCTCAACCTACGAGCAGTACTTC
TRBV7-6,TRBJ1-3,NA,once,CASSPAKALGNTIYF,TGTGCCAGCAGCCCAGCGAAAGCTCTAGGTAACACCATATATTTT
TRBV14,TRBJ2-5,NA,NA,CASSQGLRETQYF,TGTGCCAGCAGCCAAGGACTCCGGGAGACCCAGTACTTC
TRBV30,TRBJ2-2,TRBD1,NA,CAWSRDRGYGGELFF,TGTGCCTGGAGTCGAGACAGGGGTTATGGCGGGGAGCTGTTTTTT
TRBV4-3,TRBJ2-1,NA,NA,CASSQDQWSSGYNEQFF,TGCGCCAGCAGCCAAGATCAATGGAGCTCGGGGTACAATGAGCAGTTCTTC
TRBV28,TRBJ1-4,NA,NA,CASSLEGWSEKLFF,TGTGCCAGCAGTTTAGAGGGTTGGAGTGAAAAACTGTTTTTT
TRBV11-3,TRBJ1-2,NA,once,CASSPSRRSGYTF,TGTGCCAGCAGCCCCTCCCGGCGGAGTGGCTACACCTTC
TRBV7-9,TRBJ1-1,TRBD1,NA,CASSLRQGTTEAFF,TGTGCCAGCAGCCTCCGACAGGGGACCACTGAAGCTTTCTTT
TRBV7-6,TRBJ1-6,NA,NA,CASSLGRGNSPLHF,TGTGCCAGCAGCTTAGGCAGGGGCAATTCACCCCTCCACTTT
TRBV5-1,TRBJ2-3,NA,NA,CASSPGDVTNTQYF,TGCGCCAGCAGCCCAGGGGACGTCACAAATACGCAGTATTTT
TRBV7-2,TRBJ1-4,TRBD1,NA,CASSFDRGRREKLFF,TGTGCCAGCAGCTTCGACAGGGGGCGCCGGGAAAAACTGTTTTTT
TRBV27,TRBJ2-1,NA,NA,CASSFLAYNEQFF,TGTGCCAGCAGTTTCTTGGCTTACAATGAGCAGTTCTTC
TRBV7-6,TRBJ1-1,NA,NA,CASSLFGHANTEAFF,TGCGCCAGCAGCTTATTTGGACACGCGAACACTGAAGCTTTCTTT